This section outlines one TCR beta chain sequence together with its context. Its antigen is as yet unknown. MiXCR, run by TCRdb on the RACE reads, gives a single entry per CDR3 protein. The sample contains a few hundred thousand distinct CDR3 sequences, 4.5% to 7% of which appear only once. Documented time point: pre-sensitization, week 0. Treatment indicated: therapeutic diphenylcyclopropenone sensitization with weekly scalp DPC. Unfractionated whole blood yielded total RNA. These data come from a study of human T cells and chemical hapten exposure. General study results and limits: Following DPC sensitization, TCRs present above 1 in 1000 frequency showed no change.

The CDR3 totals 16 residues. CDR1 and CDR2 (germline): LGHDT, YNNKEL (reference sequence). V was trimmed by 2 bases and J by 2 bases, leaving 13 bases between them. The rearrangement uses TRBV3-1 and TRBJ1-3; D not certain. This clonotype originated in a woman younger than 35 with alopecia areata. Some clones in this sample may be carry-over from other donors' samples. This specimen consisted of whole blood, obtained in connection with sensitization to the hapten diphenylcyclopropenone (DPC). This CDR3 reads CASSQPSLGPGNTIYF. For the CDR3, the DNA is TGTGCCAGCAGCCAACCGTCCCTCGGCCCTGGAAACACCATATATTTT.